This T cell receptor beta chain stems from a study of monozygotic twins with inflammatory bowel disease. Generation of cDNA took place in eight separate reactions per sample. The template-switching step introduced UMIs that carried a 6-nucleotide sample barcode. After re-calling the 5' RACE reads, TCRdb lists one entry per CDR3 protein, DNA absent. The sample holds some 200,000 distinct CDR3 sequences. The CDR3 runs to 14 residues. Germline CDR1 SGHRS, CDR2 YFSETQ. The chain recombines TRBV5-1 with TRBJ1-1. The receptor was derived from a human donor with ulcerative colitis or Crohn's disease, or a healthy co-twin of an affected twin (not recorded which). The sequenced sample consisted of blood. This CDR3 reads CASAAGGLNTEAFF.